This T cell receptor (beta chain) was captured by sequencing in a study of T cell repertoires in ileal Crohn's disease. For the study at large: All patients had surgery for stricturing (about 60%) or penetrating (around 40%) disease.

CDR1 and CDR2 (germline): SGHNT, YYREEE (reference sequence). CDR3 length equals 18 residues. Trimming removed 3 bases from V and 5 bases from J, with 24 bases in between. The data were produced by immunoSEQ multiplex PCR, yet TCRdb's version contains in-frame clones alone and is incomplete. The table shows about 5,300 clones, with about 81% occurring only once. General study points: Compared with non-smokers, active smokers at surgery showed more clonal expansions. Mucosal expansions were suggested to be mainly CD8 T cells.

With regard to this clone: No antigen is known for it.

The chain is built from TRBV5-4 and TRBJ2-1, with a weak D call TRBD1 (10 bases). The receptor was isolated from an adult with Crohn's disease. The sample taken for sequencing was ileal tissue. This chain's CDR3 is CASSSRQGAGGPNNEQFF. CDR3 sequence (DNA): TGTGCCAGCAGCTCAAGACAGGGGGCGGGAGGGCCAAACAATGAGCAGTTCTTC.